Below, 6 T cell receptor beta chains from the same sample are listed, as sequenced in a study of graft-versus-host responses after intestinal transplantation. These receptors' antigens are unknown. Data came from immunoSEQ multiplex PCR; TCRdb stores just in-frame clones and leaves some out. The sample has tens of thousands of clones; 80% to 85% are singletons. The specimen was unstimulated CD8+ T cells sorted from spleen or lymph node cells, collected before intestinal transplant. The source of these receptors is a human donor who received an intestinal transplant.

V and J are TRBV5-1 and TRBJ1-2; possible D gene TRBD1, 5 bases. CDR1 SGHRS and CDR2 YFSETQ come from the germline V gene. The ends were cut back, 3 bases at V and 8 bases at J, with 14 bases in the middle. CDR3 length equals 13 residues. CDR3 nucleotide sequence: TGCGCCAGCAGCTCCTCAGGGACCAACGGCTACACCTTC. Translating it yields CASSSSGTNGYTF.

This chain links TRBV5-6 with TRBJ2-1, with D perhaps TRBD2 (5 bases). Germline V gene sequence: CDR1 SGHDT, CDR2 YYEEEE. This CDR3 is built from 15 residues. V lost 4 bases and J 7 bases, leaving 18 bases between the germline ends. In nucleotides, the CDR3 is TGTGCCAGCAGCCAGAATCGTCTAGCTTCGAATGAGCAGTTCTTC. This encodes CASSQNRLASNEQFF.

The chain combines TRBV6-1 with TRBJ1-5, with D perhaps matching TRBD1 (5 bases). Trimming pared 4 bases from V and 0 bases from J, leaving 25 bases between. This CDR3 has 20 residues. Germline V lookup: CDR1 MNHNS, CDR2 SASEGT. The CDR3 sequence: CASSGTPLPSGGFSNQPQHF. The CDR3, as DNA: TGTGCCAGCAGTGGAACGCCGCTTCCAAGCGGGGGATTTAGCAATCAGCCCCAGCATTTT.

V is TRBV30 and J is TRBJ2-7; D ambiguous. Germline V lookup: CDR1 GTSNPN, CDR2 SVGIG (reference sequence). Trimming stripped 3 bases from V and 0 bases from J, with 6 bases between. This CDR3 region has 12 residues. The CDR3: CAWSNPSYEQYF. CDR3 bases: TGTGCCTGGAGCAACCCCTCCTACGAGCAGTACTTC.

This chain joins TRBV9 and TRBJ2-3, with 14 bases identical to TRBD2. V gave up 4 bases and J gave up 3 bases; unmatched junction bases: 10. CDR3 length: 18 amino acids. Germline V lookup: CDR1 SGDLS, CDR2 YYNGEE. CDR3 amino acids: CASSRGWGLAGVTDTQYF. CDR3 nucleotide sequence: TGTGCCAGCAGCAGGGGATGGGGACTAGCGGGAGTAACAGATACGCAGTATTTT.

Only one count was recorded for this clone. The chain has TRBV4-1 and TRBJ2-5; 14 positions agree with TRBD2. Germline V gene sequence: CDR1 MGHRA, CDR2 YSYEKL. The V gene end was trimmed by 0 bases and the J gene end by 3 bases; junction bases not matched to a gene: 9. The CDR3 runs to 19 residues. The CDR3 DNA reads as TGCGCCAGCAGCCAAGATAGCGGACTAGCGGGGGGTCGAGAAGAGACCCAGTACTTC. Translation gives CASSQDSGLAGGREETQYF.